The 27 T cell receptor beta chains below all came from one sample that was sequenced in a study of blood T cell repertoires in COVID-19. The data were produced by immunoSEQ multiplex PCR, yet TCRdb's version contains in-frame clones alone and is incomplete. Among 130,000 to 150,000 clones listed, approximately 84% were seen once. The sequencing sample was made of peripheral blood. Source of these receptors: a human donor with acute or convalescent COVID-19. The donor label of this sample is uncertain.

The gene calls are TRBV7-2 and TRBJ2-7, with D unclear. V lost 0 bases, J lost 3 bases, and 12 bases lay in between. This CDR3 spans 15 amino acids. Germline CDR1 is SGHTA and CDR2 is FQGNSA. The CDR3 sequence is CASSLALTAIYEQYF. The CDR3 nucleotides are TGTGCCAGCAGCTTAGCCCTGACTGCGATCTACGAGCAGTACTTC.

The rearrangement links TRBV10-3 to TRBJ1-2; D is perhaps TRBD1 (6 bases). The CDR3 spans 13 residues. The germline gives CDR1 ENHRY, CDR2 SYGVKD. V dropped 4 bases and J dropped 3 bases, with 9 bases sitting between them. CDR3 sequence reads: CAISGGQDYGYTF. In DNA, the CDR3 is TGTGCCATCAGTGGGGGGCAGGACTATGGCTACACCTTC.

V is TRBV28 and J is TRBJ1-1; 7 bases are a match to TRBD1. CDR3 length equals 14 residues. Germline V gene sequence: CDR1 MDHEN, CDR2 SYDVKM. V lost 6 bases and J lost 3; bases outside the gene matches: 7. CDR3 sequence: CASSLIQGYTEAFF. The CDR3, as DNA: TGTGCCAGCAGCCTAATACAGGGGTACACTGAAGCTTTCTTT.

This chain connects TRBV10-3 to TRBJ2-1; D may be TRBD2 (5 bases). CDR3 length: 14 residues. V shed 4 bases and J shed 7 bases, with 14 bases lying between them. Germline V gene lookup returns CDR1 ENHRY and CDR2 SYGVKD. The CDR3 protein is CAISGEGLGNEQFF. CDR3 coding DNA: TGTGCCATCAGTGGTGAGGGTCTGGGTAATGAGCAGTTCTTC.

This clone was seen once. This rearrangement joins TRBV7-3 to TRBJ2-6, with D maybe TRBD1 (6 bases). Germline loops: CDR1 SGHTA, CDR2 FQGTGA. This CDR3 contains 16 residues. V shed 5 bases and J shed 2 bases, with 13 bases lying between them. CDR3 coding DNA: TGTGCCAGCAGCAGAGGGACACCGCCTGGGGCCAACGTCCTGACTTTC. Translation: CASSRGTPPGANVLTF.

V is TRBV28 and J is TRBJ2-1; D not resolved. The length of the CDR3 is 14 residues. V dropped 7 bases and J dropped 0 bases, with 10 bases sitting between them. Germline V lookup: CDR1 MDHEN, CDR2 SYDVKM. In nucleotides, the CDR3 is TGTGCCAGCACCTGGGCAGGCTCCTACAATGAGCAGTTCTTC. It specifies CASTWAGSYNEQFF.

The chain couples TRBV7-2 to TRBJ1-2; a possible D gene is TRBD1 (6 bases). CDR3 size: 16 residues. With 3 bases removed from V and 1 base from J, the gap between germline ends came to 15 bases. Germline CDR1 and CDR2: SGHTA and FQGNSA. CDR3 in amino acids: CASSFASRGLNYGYTF. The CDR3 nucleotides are TGTGCCAGCAGCTTCGCCTCCAGGGGTCTTAACTATGGCTACACCTTC.

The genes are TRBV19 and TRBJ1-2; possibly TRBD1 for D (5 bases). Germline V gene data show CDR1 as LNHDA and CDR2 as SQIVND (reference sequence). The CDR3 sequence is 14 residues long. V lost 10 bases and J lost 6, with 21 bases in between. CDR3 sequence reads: CATKILGVGDGYTF. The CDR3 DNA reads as TGTGCCACTAAAATCTTAGGGGTTGGCGATGGCTACACCTTC.

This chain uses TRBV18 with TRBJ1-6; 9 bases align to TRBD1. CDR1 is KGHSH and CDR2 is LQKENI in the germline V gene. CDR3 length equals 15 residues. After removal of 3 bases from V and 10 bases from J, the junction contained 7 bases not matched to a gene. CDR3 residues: CASSPPGQGNSPLHF. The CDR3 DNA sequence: TGTGCCAGCTCACCCCCGGGACAGGGAAACTCACCCCTCCACTTT.

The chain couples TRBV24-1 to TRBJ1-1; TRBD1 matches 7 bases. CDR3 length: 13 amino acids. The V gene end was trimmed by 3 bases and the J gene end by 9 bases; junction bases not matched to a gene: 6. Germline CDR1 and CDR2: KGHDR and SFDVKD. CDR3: CATSDTPGQKAFF. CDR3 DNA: TGTGCCACCAGTGATACACCGGGACAGAAAGCTTTCTTT.

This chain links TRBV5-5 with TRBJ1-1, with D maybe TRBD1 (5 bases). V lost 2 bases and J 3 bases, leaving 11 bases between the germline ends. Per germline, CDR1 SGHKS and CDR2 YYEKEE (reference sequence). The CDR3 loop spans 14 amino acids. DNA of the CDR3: TGTGCCAGCAGCTTACAGGTACCGGACACTGAAGCTTTCTTT. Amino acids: CASSLQVPDTEAFF.

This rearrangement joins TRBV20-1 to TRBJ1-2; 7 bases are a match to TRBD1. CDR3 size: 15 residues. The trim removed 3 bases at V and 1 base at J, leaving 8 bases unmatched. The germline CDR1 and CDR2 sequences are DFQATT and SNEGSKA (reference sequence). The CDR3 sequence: CSASAAGGNNYGYTF. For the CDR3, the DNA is TGCAGTGCTAGTGCTGCAGGGGGGAATAACTATGGCTACACCTTC.

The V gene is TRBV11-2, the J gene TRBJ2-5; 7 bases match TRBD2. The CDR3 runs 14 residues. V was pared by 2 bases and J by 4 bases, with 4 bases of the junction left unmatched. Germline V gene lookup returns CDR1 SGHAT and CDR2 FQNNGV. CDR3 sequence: CASSLNSGGETQYF. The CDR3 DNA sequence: TGTGCCAGCAGCTTAAATTCGGGAGGAGAGACCCAGTACTTC.

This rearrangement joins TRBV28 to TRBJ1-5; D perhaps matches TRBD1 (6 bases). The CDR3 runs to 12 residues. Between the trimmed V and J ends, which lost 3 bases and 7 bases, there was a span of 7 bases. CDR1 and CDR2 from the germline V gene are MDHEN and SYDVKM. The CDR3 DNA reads TGTGCCAGCAGTTTGAGGGGGCAGCCCCAGCATTTT. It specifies CASSLRGQPQHF.

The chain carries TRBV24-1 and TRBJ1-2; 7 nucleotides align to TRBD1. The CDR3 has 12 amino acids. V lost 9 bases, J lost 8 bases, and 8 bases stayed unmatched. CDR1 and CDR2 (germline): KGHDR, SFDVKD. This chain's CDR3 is CATFDRVEGYTF. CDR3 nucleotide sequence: TGTGCCACCTTTGACAGGGTTGAGGGCTACACCTTC.

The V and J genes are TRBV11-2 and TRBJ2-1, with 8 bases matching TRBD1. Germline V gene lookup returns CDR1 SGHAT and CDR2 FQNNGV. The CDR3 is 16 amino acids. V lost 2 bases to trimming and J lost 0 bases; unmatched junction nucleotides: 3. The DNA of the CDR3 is TGTGCCAGCAGCTTAAAAACAGGGGGCTCCTACAATGAGCAGTTCTTC. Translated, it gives CASSLKTGGSYNEQFF.

The CDR3, as DNA: TGTGCCAGCAGTTCGTACAGGGGAAGGGTAGCTGACACTGAAGCTTTCTTT. This encodes CASSSYRGRVADTEAFF. The gene calls are TRBV27 and TRBJ1-1; 7 bases line up with TRBD1. Germline CDR1 MNHEY, CDR2 SMNVEV (reference sequence). Losses at the gene ends were 4 bases for V and 3 bases for J; bases not matched to a gene: 14. The CDR3 spans 17 residues.

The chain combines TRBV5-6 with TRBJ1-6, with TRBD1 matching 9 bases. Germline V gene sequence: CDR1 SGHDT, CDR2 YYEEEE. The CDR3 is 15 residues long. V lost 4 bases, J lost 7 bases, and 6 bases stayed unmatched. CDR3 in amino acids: CASSTWTGVNSPLHF. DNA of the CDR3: TGTGCCAGCAGCACCTGGACAGGGGTGAATTCACCCCTCCACTTT.

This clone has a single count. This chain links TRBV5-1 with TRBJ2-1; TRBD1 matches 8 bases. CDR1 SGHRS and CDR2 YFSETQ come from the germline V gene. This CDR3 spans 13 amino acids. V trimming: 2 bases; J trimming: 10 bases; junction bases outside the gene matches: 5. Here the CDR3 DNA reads TGCGCCAGCAGCTTTGGGACAGGAGGAGAGCAGTTCTTC. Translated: CASSFGTGGEQFF.

The CDR3 here is CASSQEGPGMNTEAFF. For the CDR3, the DNA is TGTGCCAGCAGCCAAGAAGGTCCAGGGATGAACACTGAAGCTTTCTTT. This chain links TRBV14 with TRBJ1-1; D might be TRBD1 (5 bases). This CDR3 contains 16 residues. V lost 0 bases, J lost 0 bases, and 11 bases lay in between. The germline CDR1 and CDR2 sequences are SGHDN and FVKESK.

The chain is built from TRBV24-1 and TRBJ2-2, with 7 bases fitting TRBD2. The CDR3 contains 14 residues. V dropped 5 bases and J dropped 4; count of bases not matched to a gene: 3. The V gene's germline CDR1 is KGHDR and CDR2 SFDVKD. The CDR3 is CATSVSGPTGELFF. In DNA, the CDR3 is TGTGCCACCAGTGTTAGCGGGCCCACCGGGGAGCTGTTTTTT.

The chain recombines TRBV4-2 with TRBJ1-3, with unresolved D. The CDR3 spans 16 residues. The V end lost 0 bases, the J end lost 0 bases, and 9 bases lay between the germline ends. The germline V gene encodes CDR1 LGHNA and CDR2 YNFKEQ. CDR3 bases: TGTGCCAGCAGCCAAGAACGATCGGTCTCTGGAAACACCATATATTTT. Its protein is CASSQERSVSGNTIYF.

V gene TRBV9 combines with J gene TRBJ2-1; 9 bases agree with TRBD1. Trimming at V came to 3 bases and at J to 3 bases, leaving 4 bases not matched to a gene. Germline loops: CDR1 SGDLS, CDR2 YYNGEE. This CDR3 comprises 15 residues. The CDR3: CASSGGQGSYNEQFF. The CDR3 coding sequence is TGTGCCAGCAGCGGTGGACAGGGGAGCTACAATGAGCAGTTCTTC.

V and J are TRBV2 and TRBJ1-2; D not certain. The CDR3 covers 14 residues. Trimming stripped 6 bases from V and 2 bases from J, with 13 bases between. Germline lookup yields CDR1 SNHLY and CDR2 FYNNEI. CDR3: CASSPESLNYGYTF. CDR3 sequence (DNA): TGTGCCAGCAGCCCCGAGTCCCTAAACTATGGCTACACCTTC.

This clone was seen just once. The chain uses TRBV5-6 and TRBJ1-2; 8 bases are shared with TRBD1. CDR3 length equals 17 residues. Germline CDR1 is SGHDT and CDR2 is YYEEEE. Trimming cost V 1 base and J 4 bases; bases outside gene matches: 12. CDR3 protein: CASSLNGGQVLGYGYTF. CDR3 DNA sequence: TGTGCCAGCAGCTTGAACGGGGGACAGGTTTTGGGCTATGGCTACACCTTC.

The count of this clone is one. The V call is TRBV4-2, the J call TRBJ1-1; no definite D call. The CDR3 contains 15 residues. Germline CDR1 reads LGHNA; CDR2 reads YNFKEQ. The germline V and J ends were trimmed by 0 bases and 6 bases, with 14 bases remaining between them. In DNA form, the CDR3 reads TGTGCCAGCAGCCAAGATGAGGCGTTATTCGCTGAAGCTTTCTTT. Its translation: CASSQDEALFAEAFF.

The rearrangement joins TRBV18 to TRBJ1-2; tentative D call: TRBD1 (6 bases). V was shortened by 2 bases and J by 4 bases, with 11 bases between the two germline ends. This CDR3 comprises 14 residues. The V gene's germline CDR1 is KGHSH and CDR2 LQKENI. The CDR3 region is CASSPIRDTYGYTF. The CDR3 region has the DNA TGTGCCAGCTCACCAATTCGGGACACCTATGGCTACACCTTC.